This T cell receptor (beta chain) was identified in a study of human T cells and chemical hapten exposure. Study conclusions and caveats: The formation of large CDR3 similarity clusters by expanded TCRs significantly exceeded that of controls. A positive correlation with patch test score was shown by PT1 expanded TCR counts.

Per germline, CDR1 MDHEN and CDR2 SYDVKM. Deletions cut 3 bases from V and 3 bases from J, with 13 bases between. CDR3 length: 15 amino acids. This clonotype was observed a few times. Antigen unknown. Time point in this sample: patch test 2, 6 weeks after DPC sensitization. The treatment here: therapeutic diphenylcyclopropenone sensitization with weekly scalp DPC. Ahead of applying each patch test, blood was sampled. The library put unique molecular identifiers onto individual cDNA molecules. Using its own MiXCR run on the RACE reads, TCRdb lists one record per CDR3 protein. The data show approximately 350,000 distinct CDR3 sequences, with about 6.3% seen just once and 4.5% to 6% held by the top ten.

This chain uses TRBV28 with TRBJ2-3; either TRBD1 or TRBD2 may fit D (6 bases each). Sample: whole blood, taken in connection with sensitization to the hapten diphenylcyclopropenone (DPC). The source is a woman younger than 30 with alopecia areata. Some clones in this sample may be carry-over from other donors' samples. The CDR3 protein is CASSFERGDTDTQYF. The CDR3 DNA sequence: TGTGCCAGCAGTTTTGAGAGGGGGGATACAGATACGCAGTATTTT.